This T cell receptor beta chain was sequenced during a study of T-cell memory formation after mild COVID-19. TCRdb reanalysed the 5' RACE reads using MiXCR and keeps one entry per CDR3 protein. The data hold fewer than 450,000 distinct CDR3 sequences, with approximately 25% observed a single time. This CDR3 is 14 amino acids long. Per germline, CDR1 SNHLY and CDR2 FYNNEI. The ends lost 6 bases at V and 5 bases at J; junction bases unmatched: 5. This clonotype was recorded a few times. Sequences were obtained from PBMCs or a T cell subset sorted from them (not recorded which). The chain carries TRBV2 and TRBJ2-5, with 11 bases aligning to TRBD2. The TCR comes from an adult woman who had mild COVID-19 (a few samples of this study predate the infection). Cell type and time point are not known. In DNA, the CDR3 is TGTGCCAGCAGGAGACTAGCGGGGTTCGAGACCCAGTACTTC. Translated: CASRRLAGFETQYF.